Sequencing of this T cell receptor (beta chain) was carried out in a study of shared clonotypes between healthy human individuals. Points from the study as a whole: Blood was the only sampled material, and tissue repertoires likely differ.

As concerns this clone: Its specificity is unknown.

Clones were sequenced by immunoSEQ multiplex PCR, and TCRdb holds only the in-frame ones, with some missing. In the table there are about 490,000 clones, over 60% of which are singletons. The sequence was obtained from a woman aged 35 to 49 in good health. Some clones in this sample may be carry-over from other donors' samples. Sequencing input: PBMCs.

The CDR3 protein is CASSPPGGAINQPQHF. The CDR3 region has the DNA TGTGCCAGCAGTCCCCCGGGGGGCGCAATCAATCAGCCCCAGCATTTT. The chain couples TRBV27 to TRBJ1-5, with D perhaps matching TRBD1 (6 bases). Trimming took off 5 bases at V and 3 bases at J, with 17 bases between the two ends. This CDR3 comprises 16 residues. Germline-derived CDR1 and CDR2 are MNHEY and SMNVEV (reference sequence).